A single sample gave rise to the 23 T cell receptor beta chains below, sequenced in a study of shared clonotypes between healthy human individuals. Method: immunoSEQ multiplex PCR; TCRdb's copy keeps in-frame clones and lacks some. The sample records about 2,500,000 clones, around nine tenths being singletons. Sequenced input: naive CD4+ T cells sorted from blood. Subset in this sample: CD45RA+ positively selected. The receptors were gathered from a man younger than 30 in good health.

On this clone: The sample contains more than one DNA sequence encoding this CDR3. The J gene is TRBJ1-5, the V gene TRBV4-1, with no clear D. Germline V CDR1 and CDR2: MGHRA, YSYEKL. Between the trimmed V and J ends, which lost 1 base and 4 bases, there was a span of 11 bases. This CDR3 region has 15 residues. CDR3 region: CASSQGEASNQPQHF. CDR3 bases: TGCGCCAGCAGCCAAGGGGAGGCCAGTAATCAGCCCCAGCATTTT.

The CDR3 loop is CAIMFPLGPSQETQYF. Here the CDR3 DNA reads TGCGCCATTATGTTTCCCCTCGGTCCCTCCCAAGAGACCCAGTACTTC. The chain has TRBV10-1 and TRBJ2-5; no firm D call. There are 16 residues in the CDR3. CDR1 is WNHNN, CDR2 SYGVQD, per germline (reference sequence). V gave up 10 bases and J gave up 1 base, with 22 bases separating them.

The chain joins TRBV19 to TRBJ2-7; 9 positions agree with TRBD1. Germline CDR1 LNHDA, CDR2 SQIVND (reference sequence). This CDR3 has 15 amino acids. V was pared by 3 bases and J by 2 bases, with 5 bases of the junction left unmatched. The chain's CDR3 is CASSIPGTGTYEQYF. In DNA, the CDR3 is TGTGCCAGTAGTATCCCCGGGACAGGGACCTACGAGCAGTACTTC.

This chain uses TRBV2 with TRBJ2-2, with 9 bases lining up with TRBD1. The germline V gene has CDR1 SNHLY and CDR2 FYNNEI. V lost 5 bases to trimming and J lost 5 bases; unmatched junction nucleotides: 3. This CDR3 region has 14 residues. In nucleotides, the CDR3 is TGTGCCAGCAGTTTACAGGGGGCTACCGGGGAGCTGTTTTTT. As protein: CASSLQGATGELFF.

The chain recombines TRBV9 with TRBJ2-5, with 7 nucleotides matching TRBD1. With 3 bases clipped from V and 5 bases from J, the junction kept 7 bases outside the gene matches. Germline V gene data show CDR1 as SGDLS and CDR2 as YYNGEE. CDR3 length equals 14 residues. The CDR3 sequence is CASSAEPTGETQYF. CDR3 coding DNA: TGTGCCAGCAGCGCGGAACCGACAGGGGAGACCCAGTACTTC.

The chain has TRBV11-2 and TRBJ2-1; D unresolved. The CDR3 runs to 16 residues. The germline V and J ends were trimmed by 1 base and 0 bases, with 10 bases remaining between them. Germline loops: CDR1 SGHAT, CDR2 FQNNGV. The CDR3 loop is CASSLVGPGSYNEQFF. CDR3 in DNA: TGTGCCAGCAGCTTAGTCGGGCCTGGCTCCTACAATGAGCAGTTCTTC.

Remarks on this clone: This sample also contains other DNA sequences that code for the same CDR3. The chain combines TRBV19 with TRBJ2-3, with D perhaps TRBD1 or TRBD2 (6 bases each). The CDR3 sequence is 13 residues long. V lost 1 base to trimming and J lost 6 bases, with 8 bases between them. CDR1 and CDR2 (germline): LNHDA, SQIVND (reference sequence). CDR3 in amino acids: CASSIGGGDTQYF. In DNA form, the CDR3 reads TGTGCCAGTAGTATAGGAGGGGGGGATACGCAGTATTTT.

The J gene is TRBJ2-7, the V gene TRBV10-3; D might be TRBD1 (6 bases). V shed 7 bases and J shed 0 bases, with 10 bases lying between them. The germline CDR1 and CDR2 sequences are ENHRY and SYGVKD. The CDR3 sequence is 13 residues long. CDR3 in DNA: TGTGCCATCACCGAGGGGGTCTCCTACGAGCAGTACTTC. This translates into CAITEGVSYEQYF.

V usage is TRBV18 and J usage is TRBJ2-5; the D is unclear. Trimming took off 1 base at V and 3 bases at J, with 9 bases between the two ends. The V gene's germline CDR1 is KGHSH and CDR2 LQKENI. This CDR3 is 14 amino acids long. CDR3 in DNA: TGTGCCAGCTCACCACTCTCAGATAAAGAGACCCAGTACTTC. Protein sequence: CASSPLSDKETQYF.

This rearrangement joins TRBV14 to TRBJ1-1; no firm D call. The CDR3 loop spans 17 amino acids. Trimming removed 0 bases from V and 0 bases from J, with 14 bases in between. The germline CDR1 and CDR2 sequences are SGHDN and FVKESK. The CDR3 DNA is TGTGCCAGCAGCCAAGATCGGCCTACAAATATGAACACTGAAGCTTTCTTT. Amino acids: CASSQDRPTNMNTEAFF.

The genes are TRBV14 and TRBJ1-2; TRBD1 is a possible D gene (5 bases). The CDR3 is 13 amino acids. Germline V lookup: CDR1 SGHDN, CDR2 FVKESK. V dropped 5 bases and J dropped 3 bases, with 10 bases sitting between them. The chain's CDR3 is CASSADSYYGYTF. The CDR3, as DNA: TGTGCCAGCAGCGCCGACAGCTACTATGGCTACACCTTC. Based on the CDR3 plus reference TRBV14 and TRBJ1-2, the full variable domain is EAGVTQFPSHSVIEKGQTVTLRCDPISGHDNLYWYRRVMGKEIKFLLHFVKESKQDESGMPNNRFLAERTGGTYSTLKVQPAELEDSGVYFCASSADSYYGYTFGSGTRLTVV.

Comment on this clone: At the DNA level, this CDR3 is encoded by other sequences in the same sample as well. CDR3 in amino acids: CASSSGGTDTQYF. The CDR3 coding sequence is TGCGCCAGCTCAAGCGGGGGCACAGATACGCAGTATTTT. The chain has TRBV10-1 and TRBJ2-3, with 7 bases matching TRBD2. Germline V lookup: CDR1 WNHNN, CDR2 SYGVQD (reference sequence). V shed 8 bases and J 1 base; nucleotides not matched to a gene: 3. The CDR3 runs 13 residues.

This sequence joins TRBV14 and TRBJ1-1, with D tentatively TRBD1 (6 bases). Trimming shortened V by 4 bases and J by 5 bases, and 14 bases separated the two germline ends. CDR1 is SGHDN, CDR2 FVKESK, per germline. The CDR3 is 14 residues long. CDR3 coding DNA: TGTGCCAGCAGCCTCCAACGGCAGGGGACTGAAGCTTTCTTT. This sequence encodes CASSLQRQGTEAFF. The full variable domain, rest sourced from reference TRBV14 and TRBJ1-1, is EAGVTQFPSHSVIEKGQTVTLRCDPISGHDNLYWYRRVMGKEIKFLLHFVKESKQDESGMPNNRFLAERTGGTYSTLKVQPAELEDSGVYFCASSLQRQGTEAFFGQGTRLTVV.

For this clone: The same CDR3 arises from other DNA sequences in this sample as well. The V gene is TRBV5-1, the J gene TRBJ2-2, with 14 bases fitting TRBD2. The germline CDR1 and CDR2 sequences are SGHRS and YFSETQ. CDR3 length equals 16 residues. V gave up 0 bases and J gave up 5 bases; unmatched junction bases: 0. The CDR3, as DNA: TGCGCCAGCAGCTTGGGGACTAGCGGGGGGACCGGGGAGCTGTTTTTT. Protein: CASSLGTSGGTGELFF.

The V gene is TRBV12-5, the J gene TRBJ2-7; a possible D gene is TRBD1 (6 bases). The CDR3 has 15 residues. CDR1 is LGHNT and CDR2 is FRNRAP in the germline V gene. Trimming left V 5 bases short and J 0 bases short, with 14 bases between. CDR3 residues: CASGPPQGSSYEQYF. The CDR3, as DNA: TGTGCTAGTGGTCCCCCCCAGGGGAGCTCCTACGAGCAGTACTTC. The full variable domain, rest sourced from reference TRBV12-5 and TRBJ2-7, is DARVTQTPRHKVTEMGQEVTMRCQPILGHNTVFWYRQTMMQGLELLAYFRNRAPLDDSGMPKDRFSAEMPDATLATLKIQPSEPRDSAVYFCASGPPQGSSYEQYFGPGTRLTVT.

The chain has TRBV2 and TRBJ2-7; 7 bases align to TRBD1. V shed 5 bases and J 2 bases; nucleotides not matched to a gene: 9. The CDR3 contains 15 residues. Germline-derived CDR1 and CDR2 are SNHLY and FYNNEI. The CDR3 reads CASSRDRSNPYEQYF. CDR3 in DNA: TGTGCCAGCAGTAGGGACAGATCAAACCCCTACGAGCAGTACTTC.

The J gene is TRBJ2-3, the V gene TRBV7-9; TRBD2 might be the D (6 bases). The CDR3 runs 17 residues. V was pared by 6 bases and J by 4 bases, with 23 bases between. Germline CDR1 is SEHNR and CDR2 is FQNEAQ (reference sequence). CDR3 in DNA: TGTGCCAGCAGGCAACTTGGTGGAGGGGTTTCAGCAGATACGCAGTATTTT. Translation gives CASRQLGGGVSADTQYF.

The V gene is TRBV7-3, the J gene TRBJ1-5; TRBD1 might be the D (5 bases). The CDR3 has 15 amino acids. V was clipped by 5 bases and J by 0 bases, with 11 bases between them. Germline CDR1 reads SGHTA; CDR2 reads FQGTGA. DNA of the CDR3: TGTGCCAGCAGCCCAACGGGGGATAGCAATCAGCCCCAGCATTTT. This encodes CASSPTGDSNQPQHF.

The rearrangement uses TRBV7-9 and TRBJ1-1; D is possibly TRBD1 (6 bases). This CDR3 has 14 amino acids. Germline-derived CDR1 and CDR2 are SEHNR and FQNEAQ (reference sequence). V dropped 5 bases and J dropped 3 bases, with 13 bases sitting between them. CDR3 bases: TGTGCCAGCAGCCTTGGACAGACGGACACTGAAGCTTTCTTT. Encoded protein: CASSLGQTDTEAFF.

This clone showed up just once. This chain joins TRBV5-4 and TRBJ2-5; D is unresolved. Germline CDR1 SGHNT, CDR2 YYREEE (reference sequence). There are 15 residues in the CDR3. Between the trimmed V and J ends, which lost 4 bases and 1 base, there was a span of 14 bases. CDR3 coding DNA: TGTGCCAGCAGCCGCGACTCTGCGATCCAAGAGACCCAGTACTTC. This sequence encodes CASSRDSAIQETQYF.

The V and J genes are TRBV5-1 and TRBJ1-1; D is ambiguous. The CDR3 is made up of 17 amino acids. V gave up 1 base and J gave up 6 bases, with 22 bases separating them. Germline-derived CDR1 and CDR2 are SGHRS and YFSETQ. The DNA for the CDR3 is TGCGCCAGCAGCTTGAGTACGGCACGGACCGCCACTTCTGAAGCTTTCTTT. Translating it yields CASSLSTARTATSEAFF.

This clone was found a few times. V usage is TRBV6-1 and J usage is TRBJ1-5; D perhaps matches TRBD1 (6 bases). CDR1 and CDR2 from the germline V gene are MNHNS and SASEGT. Trimming pared 1 base from V and 5 bases from J, leaving 6 bases between. The CDR3 is made up of 13 amino acids. CDR3 sequence reads: CASSEDRDQPQHF. CDR3 DNA sequence: TGTGCCAGCAGTGAAGACAGGGATCAGCCCCAGCATTTT.

The chain combines TRBV7-8 with TRBJ2-2; D uncertain. CDR1 and CDR2 (germline): SGHVS, FQNEAQ. The CDR3 extends over 11 amino acids. V was clipped by 4 bases and J by 5 bases, with 2 bases between them. The CDR3 reads CASSWTGELFF. DNA for the CDR3: TGTGCCAGCAGCTGGACCGGGGAGCTGTTTTTT.